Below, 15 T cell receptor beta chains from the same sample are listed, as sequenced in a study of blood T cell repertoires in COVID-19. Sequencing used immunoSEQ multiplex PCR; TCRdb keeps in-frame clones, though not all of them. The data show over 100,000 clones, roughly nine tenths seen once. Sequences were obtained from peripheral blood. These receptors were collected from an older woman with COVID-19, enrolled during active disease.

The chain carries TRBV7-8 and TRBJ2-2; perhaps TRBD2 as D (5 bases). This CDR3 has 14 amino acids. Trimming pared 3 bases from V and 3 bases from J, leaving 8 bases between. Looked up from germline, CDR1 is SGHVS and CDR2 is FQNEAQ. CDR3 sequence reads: CASSFPGYTGELFF. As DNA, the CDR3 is TGTGCCAGCAGCTTCCCGGGGTACACCGGGGAGCTGTTTTTT.

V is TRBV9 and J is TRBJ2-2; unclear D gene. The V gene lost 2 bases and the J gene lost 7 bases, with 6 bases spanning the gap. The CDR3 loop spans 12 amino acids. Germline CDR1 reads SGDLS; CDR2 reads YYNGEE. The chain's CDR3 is CASSVYGGELFF. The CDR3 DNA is TGTGCCAGCAGCGTCTATGGCGGGGAGCTGTTTTTT.

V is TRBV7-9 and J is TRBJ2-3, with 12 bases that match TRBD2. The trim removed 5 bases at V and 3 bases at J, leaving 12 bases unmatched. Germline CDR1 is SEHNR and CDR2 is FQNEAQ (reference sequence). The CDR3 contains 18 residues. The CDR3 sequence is CASSPLWRTSGNTDTQYF. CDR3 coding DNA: TGTGCCAGCAGCCCCCTTTGGCGGACTAGCGGGAATACAGATACGCAGTATTTT.

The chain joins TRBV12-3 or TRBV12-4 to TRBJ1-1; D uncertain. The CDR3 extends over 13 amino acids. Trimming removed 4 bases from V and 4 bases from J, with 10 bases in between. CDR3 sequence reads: CASSSRHGTEAFF. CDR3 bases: TGTGCCAGCAGTTCAAGACACGGCACTGAAGCTTTCTTT.

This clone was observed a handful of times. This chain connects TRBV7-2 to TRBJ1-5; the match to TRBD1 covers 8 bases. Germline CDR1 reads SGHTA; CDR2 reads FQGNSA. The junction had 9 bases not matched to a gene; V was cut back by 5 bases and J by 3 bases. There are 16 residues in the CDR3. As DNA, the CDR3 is TGTGCCAGCAGCCGCGGACAGGGTGGTATCAATCAGCCCCAGCATTTT. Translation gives CASSRGQGGINQPQHF.

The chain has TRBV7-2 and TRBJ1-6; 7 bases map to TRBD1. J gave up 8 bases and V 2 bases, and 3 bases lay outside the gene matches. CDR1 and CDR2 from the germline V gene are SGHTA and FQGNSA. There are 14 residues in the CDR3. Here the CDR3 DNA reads TGTGCCAGCAGCTTAAAGACAGGGTATTCACCCCTCCACTTT. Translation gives CASSLKTGYSPLHF. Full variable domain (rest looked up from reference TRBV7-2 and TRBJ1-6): GAGVSQSPSNKVTEKGKDVELRCDPISGHTALYWYRQSLGQGLEFLIYFQGNSAPDKSGLPSDRFSAERTGGSVSTLTIQRTQQEDSAVYLCASSLKTGYSPLHFGNGTRLTVT.

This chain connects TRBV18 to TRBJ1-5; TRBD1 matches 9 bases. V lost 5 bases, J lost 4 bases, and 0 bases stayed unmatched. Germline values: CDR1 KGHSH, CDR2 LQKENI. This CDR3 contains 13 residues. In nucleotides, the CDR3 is TGTGCCAGCTCAGGGACAGGGAATCAGCCCCAGCATTTT. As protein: CASSGTGNQPQHF.

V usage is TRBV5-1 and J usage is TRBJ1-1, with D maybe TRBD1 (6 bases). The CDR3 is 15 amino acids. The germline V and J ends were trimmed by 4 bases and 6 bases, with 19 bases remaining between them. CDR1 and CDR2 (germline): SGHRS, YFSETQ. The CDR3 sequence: CASSALQGEYAEAFF. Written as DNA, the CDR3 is TGCGCCAGCAGCGCCCTACAGGGTGAATATGCTGAAGCTTTCTTT.

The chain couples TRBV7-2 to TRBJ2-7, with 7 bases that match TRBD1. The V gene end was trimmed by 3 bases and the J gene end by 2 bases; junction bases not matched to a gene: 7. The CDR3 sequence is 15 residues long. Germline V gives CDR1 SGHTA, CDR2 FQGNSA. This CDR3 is CASSLVTGETYEQYF. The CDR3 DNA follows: TGTGCCAGCAGCTTGGTCACAGGGGAAACCTACGAGCAGTACTTC.

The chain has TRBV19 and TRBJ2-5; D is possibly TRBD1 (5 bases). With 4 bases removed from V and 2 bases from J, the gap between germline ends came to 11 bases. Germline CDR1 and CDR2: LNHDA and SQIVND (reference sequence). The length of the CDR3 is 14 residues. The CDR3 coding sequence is TGTGCCAGTAGTAACGGACCAGGGCAAGAGACCCAGTACTTC. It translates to CASSNGPGQETQYF.

DNA for the CDR3: TGTGCCAGCAGTATGACAGGGAGGGATACGCAGTATTTT. It translates to CASSMTGRDTQYF. V usage is TRBV28 and J usage is TRBJ2-3; D is perhaps TRBD1 (7 bases). Deletions cut 5 bases from V and 6 bases from J, with 12 bases between. CDR1 is MDHEN and CDR2 is SYDVKM in the germline V gene. The CDR3 covers 13 residues.

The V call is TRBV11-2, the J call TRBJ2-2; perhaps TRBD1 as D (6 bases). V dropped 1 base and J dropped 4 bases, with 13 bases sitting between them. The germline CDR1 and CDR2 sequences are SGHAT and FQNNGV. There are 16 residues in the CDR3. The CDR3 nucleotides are TGTGCCAGCAGCTTAGCCCGCCAGGGGAGCACCGGGGAGCTGTTTTTT. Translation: CASSLARQGSTGELFF.

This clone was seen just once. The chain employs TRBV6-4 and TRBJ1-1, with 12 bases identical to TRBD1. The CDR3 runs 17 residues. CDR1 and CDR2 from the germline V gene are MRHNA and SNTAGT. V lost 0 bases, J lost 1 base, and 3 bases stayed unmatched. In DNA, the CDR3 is TGTGCCAGCAGTGACTCCGGGACAGGGGGCTGGAACACTGAAGCTTTCTTT. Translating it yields CASSDSGTGGWNTEAFF.

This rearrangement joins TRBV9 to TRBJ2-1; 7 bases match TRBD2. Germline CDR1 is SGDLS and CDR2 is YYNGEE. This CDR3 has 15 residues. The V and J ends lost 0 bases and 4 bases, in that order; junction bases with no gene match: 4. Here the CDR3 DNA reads TGTGCCAGCAGCGTAGTTGCGGGGGATTACAATGAGCAGTTCTTC. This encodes CASSVVAGDYNEQFF.

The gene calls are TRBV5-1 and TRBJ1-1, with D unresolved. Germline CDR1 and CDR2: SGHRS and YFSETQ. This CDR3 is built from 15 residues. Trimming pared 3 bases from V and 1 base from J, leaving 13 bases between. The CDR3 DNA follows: TGCGCCAGCAGCTCCCTCGGGATAACGAACACTGAAGCTTTCTTT. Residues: CASSSLGITNTEAFF.